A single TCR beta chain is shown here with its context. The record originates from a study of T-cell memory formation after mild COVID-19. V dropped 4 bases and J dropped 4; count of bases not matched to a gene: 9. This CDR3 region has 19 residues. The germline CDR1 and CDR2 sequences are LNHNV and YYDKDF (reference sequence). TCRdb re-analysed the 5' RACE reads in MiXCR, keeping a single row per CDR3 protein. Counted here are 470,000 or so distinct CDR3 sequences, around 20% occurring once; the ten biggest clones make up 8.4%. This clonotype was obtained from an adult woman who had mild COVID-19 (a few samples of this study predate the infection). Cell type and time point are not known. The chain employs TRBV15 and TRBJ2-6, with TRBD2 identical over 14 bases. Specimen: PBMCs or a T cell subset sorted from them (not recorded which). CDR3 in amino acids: CATSTEPGLAGAGANVLTF. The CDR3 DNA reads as TGTGCCACCAGCACAGAGCCGGGACTAGCGGGAGCCGGGGCCAACGTCCTGACTTTC.